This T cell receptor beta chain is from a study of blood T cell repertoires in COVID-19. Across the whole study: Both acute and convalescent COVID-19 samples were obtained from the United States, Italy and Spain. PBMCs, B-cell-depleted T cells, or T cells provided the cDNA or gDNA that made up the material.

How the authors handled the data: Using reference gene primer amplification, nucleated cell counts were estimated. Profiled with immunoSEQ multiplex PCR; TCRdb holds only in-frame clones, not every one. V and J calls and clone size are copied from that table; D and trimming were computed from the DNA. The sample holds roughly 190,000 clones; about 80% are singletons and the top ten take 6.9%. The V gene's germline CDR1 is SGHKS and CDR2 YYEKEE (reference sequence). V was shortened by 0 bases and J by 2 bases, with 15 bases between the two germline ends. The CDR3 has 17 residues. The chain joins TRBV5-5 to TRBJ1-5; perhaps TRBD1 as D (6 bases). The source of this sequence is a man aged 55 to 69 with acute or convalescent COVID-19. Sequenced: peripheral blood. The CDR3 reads CASSLAGAGVRNQPQHF. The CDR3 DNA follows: TGTGCCAGCAGCTTGGCCGGGGCAGGGGTTCGCAATCAGCCCCAGCATTTT.